This T cell receptor beta chain was profiled in a study of cytomegalovirus exposure and HLA in healthy donors. The study, taken as a whole, reports: Later on, analysis showed that most CMV-associated TCR beta chains appeared to be HLA-restricted. TCR beta V- and J-gene trimming was later associated with a missense DCLRE1C variant. The authors enumerated around 150 TCR beta chains as linked to cytomegalovirus. Roughly uniform depth of sequencing across donors was assumed in presence/absence analyses.

Comments on this clone: Antigen specificity is unknown.

The V and J ends lost 3 bases and 1 base respectively, with 12 bases between them. CDR1 is LNHNV and CDR2 is YYDKDF in the germline V gene (reference sequence). The CDR3 has 15 amino acids. This PCR relied on a set of 60 Vbeta primers and 13 Jbeta primers. Assay used: immunoSEQ multiplex PCR; TCRdb lists only in-frame clones, some missing. The sample has 95,000 to 110,000 clones, 60% to 80% seen once. The chain recombines TRBV15 with TRBJ1-1, with D maybe TRBD1 (6 bases). The material sequenced was PBMCs. The sequence was collected from a man between 60 and 75 years old in good health and CMV-seropositive. In DNA form, the CDR3 reads TGTGCCACCAGCAGGCAGGGGTCGAGGAACACTGAAGCTTTCTTT. It specifies CATSRQGSRNTEAFF.